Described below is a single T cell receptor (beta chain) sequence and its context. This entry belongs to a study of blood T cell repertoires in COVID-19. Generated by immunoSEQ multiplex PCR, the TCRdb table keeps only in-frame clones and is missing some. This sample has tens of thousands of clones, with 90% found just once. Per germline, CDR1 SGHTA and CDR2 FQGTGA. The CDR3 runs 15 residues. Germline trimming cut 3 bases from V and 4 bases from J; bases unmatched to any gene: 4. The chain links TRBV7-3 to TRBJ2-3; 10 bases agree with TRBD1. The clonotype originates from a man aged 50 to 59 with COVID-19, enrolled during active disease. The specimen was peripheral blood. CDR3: CASSLDRGFADTQYF. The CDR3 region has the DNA TGTGCCAGCAGCTTGGACAGGGGGTTCGCAGATACGCAGTATTTT.